This T cell receptor (beta chain) was sequenced for a study of T cells in women clearing cervical HPV infection. Study-level results: A classifier using richness and V gene abundances reached an AUC of 0.83.

Sequencing was performed with immunoSEQ multiplex PCR; in TCRdb, only in-frame clones are kept and a portion is missing. The sample has 40,000 to 55,000 clones; the top ten hold 0.98%. Turning to this clone: The antigen is undetermined.

Source material: blood buffy coat. This TCR came from a woman between 18 and 75 years old with a cervical HPV16 infection that either progressed to CIN3+ or cleared (not recorded which).

CDR3 DNA (partial): TGCGCCAGCAGCTTGAGAGGACAGGGAGAGACG. Protein sequence: CASSLRGQGET. The entire CDR3 reads CASSLRGQGETQYF. The J gene is TRBJ2-3, the V gene TRBV5-1; 8 bases align to TRBD1. The read ends 3 residues before the CDR3 terminus; that terminus is restored from the germline J gene. This CDR3 spans 14 amino acids. The V gene's germline CDR1 is SGHRS and CDR2 YFSETQ.